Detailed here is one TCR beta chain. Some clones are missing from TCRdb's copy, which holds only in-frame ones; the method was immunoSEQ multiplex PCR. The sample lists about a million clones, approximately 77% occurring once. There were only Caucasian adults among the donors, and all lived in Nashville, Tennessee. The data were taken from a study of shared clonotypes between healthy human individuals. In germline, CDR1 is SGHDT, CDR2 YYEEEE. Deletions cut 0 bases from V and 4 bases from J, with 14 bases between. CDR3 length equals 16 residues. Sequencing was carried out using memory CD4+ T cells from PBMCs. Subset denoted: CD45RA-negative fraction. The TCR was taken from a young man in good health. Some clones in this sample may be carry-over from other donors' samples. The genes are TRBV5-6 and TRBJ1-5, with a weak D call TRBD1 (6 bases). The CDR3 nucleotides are TGTGCCAGCAGCTTGGGGGTGGGACAAAGAAATCAGCCCCAGCATTTT. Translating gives CASSLGVGQRNQPQHF.